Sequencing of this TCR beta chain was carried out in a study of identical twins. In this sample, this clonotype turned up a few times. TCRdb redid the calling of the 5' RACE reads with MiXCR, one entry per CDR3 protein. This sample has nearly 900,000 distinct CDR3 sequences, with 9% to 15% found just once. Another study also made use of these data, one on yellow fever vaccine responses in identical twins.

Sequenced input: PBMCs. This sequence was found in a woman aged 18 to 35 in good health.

The DNA for the CDR3 is TGTGCCAGCAGCCAAGGACAGGGTGGTAATTCACCCCTCCACTTT. Protein: CASSQGQGGNSPLHF. This chain uses TRBV3-1 with TRBJ1-6; the match to TRBD1 covers 7 bases. Trimming at V came to 1 base and at J to 6 bases, leaving 3 bases not matched to a gene. The CDR3 consists of 15 residues. Germline V CDR1 and CDR2: LGHDT, YNNKEL (reference sequence).